The clone carrying this TCR beta chain occurred a few times. Antigen specificity is unknown. The authors produced cDNA by 5'RACE using 10-nucleotide random UMIs. TCRdb reprocessed the 5' RACE reads with MiXCR, giving one entry per CDR3 protein. Of under 45,000 distinct CDR3 sequences detected, roughly 13% appear once; the ten largest clones hold roughly 1.2%. This sample was included in a study of neurological immune-mediated disorders. Findings of the study overall: None of the CDR3 amino acid sequences of expanded clones recurred across subjects, suggesting private repertoires in all groups.

V gave up 1 base and J gave up 10 bases, with 8 bases separating them. This CDR3 region has 12 residues. Germline assignment: CDR1 SEHNR and CDR2 FQNEAQ (reference sequence). Healthy controls comprised blood bank volunteers in Maryland, USA. 2 million unsorted PBMCs were stored in RNAlater at -80 °C before RNA extraction. The sequenced sample was PBMCs. The TCR originated in a female donor in good health. The rearrangement joins TRBV7-9 to TRBJ1-5, with no clear D. As DNA, the CDR3 is TGTGCCAGCAGCTTAGGGCCAGGACCCCAGCATTTT. This encodes CASSLGPGPQHF.